Sequencing of this TCR beta chain was carried out in a study of tumor and adjacent non-tumor tissue in lung cancer. Turning to the study itself: Aged about 30 to 85 years, patients included fewer than 11 men and 4 to 6 women with stage I to III disease.

A modified ARM-PCR protocol with three rounds of nested PCR amplified TCRbeta. TCRdb re-called the multiplex PCR reads with MiXCR, one entry per CDR3 protein. Seen here are about 200,000 distinct CDR3 sequences, around 71% observed once, and the top ten hold approximately 25%. Of note for this clonotype: Its antigen remains unidentified. One junction end disagrees with the germline gene, perhaps due to a read error.

Points from the study as a whole: Compared with tumor, normal lung showed significantly lower TCR diversity.

No cell sorting was done before RNA was extracted from the tissue. This CDR3 is built from 15 residues. Germline lookup yields CDR1 MNHEY and CDR2 SVGEGT. The receptor was derived from a man in his 60s with non-small cell lung cancer. This chain uses TRBV6-2 or TRBV6-3 with TRBJ2-1; 11 positions match TRBD2. The sequencing sample was made of lung tumor tissue. This CDR3 reads CASTLAGGNHNEQFF. The DNA of the CDR3 is TGTGCCAGCACCCTAGCGGGAGGAAACCACAATGAGCAATTCTTC.